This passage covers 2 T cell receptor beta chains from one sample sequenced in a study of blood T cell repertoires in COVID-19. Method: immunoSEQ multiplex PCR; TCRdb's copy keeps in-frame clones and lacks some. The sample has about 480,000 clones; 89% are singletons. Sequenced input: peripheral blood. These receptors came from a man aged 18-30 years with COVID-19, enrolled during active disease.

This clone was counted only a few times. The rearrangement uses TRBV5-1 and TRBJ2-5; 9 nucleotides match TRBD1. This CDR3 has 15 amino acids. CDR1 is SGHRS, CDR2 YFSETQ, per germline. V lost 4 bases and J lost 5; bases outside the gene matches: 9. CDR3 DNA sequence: TGCGCCAGCAGCATCGGGACAGGGAATAGGGAGACCCAGTACTTC. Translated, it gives CASSIGTGNRETQYF.

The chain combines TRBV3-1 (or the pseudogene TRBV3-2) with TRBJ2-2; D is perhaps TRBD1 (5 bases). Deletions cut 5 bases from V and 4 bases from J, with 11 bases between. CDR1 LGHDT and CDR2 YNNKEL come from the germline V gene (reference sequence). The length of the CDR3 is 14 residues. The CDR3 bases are TGTGCCAGCAGCAGACGACAGAGCACCGGGGAGCTGTTTTTT. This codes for CASSRRQSTGELFF.